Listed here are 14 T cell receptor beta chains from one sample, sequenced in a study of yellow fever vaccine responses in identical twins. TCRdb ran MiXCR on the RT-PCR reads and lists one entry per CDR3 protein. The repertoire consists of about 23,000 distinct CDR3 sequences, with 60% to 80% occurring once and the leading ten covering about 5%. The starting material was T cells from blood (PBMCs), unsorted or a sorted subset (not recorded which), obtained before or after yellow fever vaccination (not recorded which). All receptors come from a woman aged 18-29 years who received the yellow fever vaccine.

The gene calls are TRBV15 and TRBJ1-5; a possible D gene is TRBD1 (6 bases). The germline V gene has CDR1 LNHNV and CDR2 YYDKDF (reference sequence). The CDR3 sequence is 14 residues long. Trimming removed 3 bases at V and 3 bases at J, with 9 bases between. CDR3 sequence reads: CATSRTGSNQPQHF. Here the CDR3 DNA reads TGTGCCACCAGCAGGACAGGTTCCAATCAGCCCCAGCATTTT.

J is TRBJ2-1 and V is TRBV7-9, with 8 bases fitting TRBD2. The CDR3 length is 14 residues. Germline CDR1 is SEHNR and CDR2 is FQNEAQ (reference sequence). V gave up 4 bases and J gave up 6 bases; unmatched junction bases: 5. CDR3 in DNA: TGTGCCAGCAGCTCATCCGGGACTAGCAATGAGCAGTTCTTC. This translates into CASSSSGTSNEQFF.

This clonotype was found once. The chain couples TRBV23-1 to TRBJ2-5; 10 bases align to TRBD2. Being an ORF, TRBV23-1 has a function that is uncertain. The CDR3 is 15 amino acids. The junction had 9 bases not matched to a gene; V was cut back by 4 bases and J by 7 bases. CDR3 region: CASSRASGSGVTQYF. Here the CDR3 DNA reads TGCGCCAGCAGTCGGGCTAGCGGGAGTGGAGTGACCCAGTACTTC.

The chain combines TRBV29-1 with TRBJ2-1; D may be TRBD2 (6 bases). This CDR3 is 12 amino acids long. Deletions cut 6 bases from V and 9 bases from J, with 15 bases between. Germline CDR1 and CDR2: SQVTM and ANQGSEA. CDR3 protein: CSVYRRDSEQFF. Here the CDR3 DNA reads TGCAGCGTGTACCGGAGGGATAGTGAGCAGTTCTTC.

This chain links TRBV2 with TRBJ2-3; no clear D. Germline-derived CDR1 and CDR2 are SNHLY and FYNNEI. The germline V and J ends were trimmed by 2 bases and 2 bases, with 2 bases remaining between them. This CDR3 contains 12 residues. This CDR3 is CASSELTDTQYF. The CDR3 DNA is TGTGCCAGCAGTGAACTCACAGATACGCAGTATTTT.

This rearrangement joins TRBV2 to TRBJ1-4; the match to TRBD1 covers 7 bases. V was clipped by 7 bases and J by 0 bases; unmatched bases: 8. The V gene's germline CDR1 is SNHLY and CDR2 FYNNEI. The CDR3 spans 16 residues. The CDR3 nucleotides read TGTGCCAGCATGAGGGACAGATTTGCAACTAATGAAAAACTGTTTTTT. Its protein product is CASMRDRFATNEKLFF.

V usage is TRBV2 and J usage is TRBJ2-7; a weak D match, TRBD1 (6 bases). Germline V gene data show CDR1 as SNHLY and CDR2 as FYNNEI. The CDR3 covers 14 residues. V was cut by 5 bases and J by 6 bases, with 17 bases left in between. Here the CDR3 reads CASSTGRWGLEQYF. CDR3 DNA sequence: TGTGCCAGCAGTACCGGCCGTTGGGGGCTCGAGCAGTACTTC.

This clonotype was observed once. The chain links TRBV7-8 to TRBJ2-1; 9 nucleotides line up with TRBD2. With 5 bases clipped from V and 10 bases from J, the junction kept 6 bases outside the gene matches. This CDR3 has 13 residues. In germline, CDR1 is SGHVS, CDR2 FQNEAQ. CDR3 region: CASSRFSGREQFF. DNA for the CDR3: TGTGCCAGCAGCCGTTTCAGCGGGAGGGAGCAGTTCTTC.

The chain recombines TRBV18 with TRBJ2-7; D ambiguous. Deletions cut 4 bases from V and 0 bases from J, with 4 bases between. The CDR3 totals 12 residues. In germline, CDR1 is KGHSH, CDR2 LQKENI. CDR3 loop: CASSLSSYEQYV. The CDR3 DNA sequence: TGTGCCAGCTCACTGAGCTCCTACGAGCAGTACGTC.

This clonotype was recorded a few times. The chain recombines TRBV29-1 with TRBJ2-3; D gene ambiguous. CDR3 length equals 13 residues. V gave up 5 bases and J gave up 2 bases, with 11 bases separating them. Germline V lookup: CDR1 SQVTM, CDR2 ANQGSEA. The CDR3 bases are TGCAGCGTTTACAGTTACTACACAGATACGCAGTATTTT. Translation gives CSVYSYYTDTQYF.

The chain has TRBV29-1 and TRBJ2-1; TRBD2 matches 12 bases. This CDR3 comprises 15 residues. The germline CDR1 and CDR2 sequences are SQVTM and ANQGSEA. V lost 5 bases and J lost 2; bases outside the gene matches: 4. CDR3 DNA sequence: TGCAGCGTTTCTGGACTAGCGGGGACCTACAATGAGCAGTTCTTC. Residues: CSVSGLAGTYNEQFF.

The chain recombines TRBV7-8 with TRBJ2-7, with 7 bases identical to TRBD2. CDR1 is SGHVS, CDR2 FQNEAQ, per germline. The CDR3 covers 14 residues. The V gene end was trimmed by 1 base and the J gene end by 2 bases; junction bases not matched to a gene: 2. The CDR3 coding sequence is TGTGCCAGCAGCTTAGGCGGGGGAGCCTACGAGCAGTACGTC. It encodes CASSLGGGAYEQYV.

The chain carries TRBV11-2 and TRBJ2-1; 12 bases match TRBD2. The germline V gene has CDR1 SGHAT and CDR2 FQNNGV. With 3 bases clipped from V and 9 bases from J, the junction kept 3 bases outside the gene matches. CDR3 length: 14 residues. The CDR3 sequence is CASSFLTSGSEQFF. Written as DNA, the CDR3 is TGTGCCAGCAGCTTCCTGACTAGCGGGAGTGAGCAGTTCTTC.

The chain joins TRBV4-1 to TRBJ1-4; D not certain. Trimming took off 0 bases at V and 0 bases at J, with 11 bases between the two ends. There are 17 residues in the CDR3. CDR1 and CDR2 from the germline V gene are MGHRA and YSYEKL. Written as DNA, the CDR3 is TGCGCCAGCAGCCAAGAGAACAACTATGCAACTAATGAAAAACTGTTTTTT. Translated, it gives CASSQENNYATNEKLFF.